This T cell receptor (beta chain) is drawn from a study of regulatory T cells. Study results and caveats: Patient CD8+ T cells trended toward lower Shannon entropy than controls. In patients, unique TRB V-J pairs were restricted and V/J usage skewed, especially in Tregs.

All CD3G-deficient patients showed autoimmunity, more severe in two. Amplification used 52 TRBV primers and 13 TRBJ primers. Some clones are missing from TCRdb's copy, which holds only in-frame ones; the method was immunoSEQ multiplex PCR. The sample contains about 6,000 clones, about 80% of which appear only once. From germline, CDR1 is SGHAT and CDR2 FQNNGV. The CDR3 is 13 amino acids. J lost 6 bases, V lost 1 base, and 3 bases had no gene match. Turning to this clone: Its specificity is not known.

The chain uses TRBV11-2 and TRBJ2-7; 7 bases match TRBD1. The clonotype was recovered from a child under 18 with CD3G deficiency. Input material: CD8+ T cells sorted from blood. The CDR3 protein is CASSLGTGREQYF. In DNA form, the CDR3 reads TGTGCCAGCAGCTTAGGGACAGGTCGCGAGCAGTACTTC.